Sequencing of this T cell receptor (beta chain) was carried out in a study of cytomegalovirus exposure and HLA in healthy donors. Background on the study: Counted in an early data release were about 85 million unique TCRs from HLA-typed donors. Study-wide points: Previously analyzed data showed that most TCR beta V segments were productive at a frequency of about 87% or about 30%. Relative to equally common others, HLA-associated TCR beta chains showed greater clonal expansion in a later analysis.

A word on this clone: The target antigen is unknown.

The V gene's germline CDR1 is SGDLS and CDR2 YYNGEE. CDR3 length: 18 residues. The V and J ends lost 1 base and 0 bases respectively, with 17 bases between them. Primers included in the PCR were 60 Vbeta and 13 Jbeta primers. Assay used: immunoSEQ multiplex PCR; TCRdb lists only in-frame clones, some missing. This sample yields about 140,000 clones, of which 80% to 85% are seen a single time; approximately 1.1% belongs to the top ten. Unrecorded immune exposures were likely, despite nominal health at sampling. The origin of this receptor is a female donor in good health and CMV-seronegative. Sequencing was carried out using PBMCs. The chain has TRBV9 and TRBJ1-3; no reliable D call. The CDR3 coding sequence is TGTGCCAGCAGCGTAAGGTCAGGTCCCTCCCGCTCTGGAAACACCATATATTTT. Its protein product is CASSVRSGPSRSGNTIYF. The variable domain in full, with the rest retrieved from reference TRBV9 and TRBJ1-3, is DSGVTQTPKHLITATGQRVTLRCSPRSGDLSVYWYQQSLDQGLQFLIQYYNGEERAKGNILERFSAQQFPDLHSELNLSSLELGDSALYFCASSVRSGPSRSGNTIYFGEGSWLTVV.